Ten or more counts support the clone carrying this T cell receptor (beta chain). Antigen specificity is unknown. For CDR3 and TCR beta VDJ profiling, genomic DNA was the template used. TCRdb used MiXCR to reprocess the reads, holding one entry per CDR3 protein. The sample holds 150,000 to 200,000 distinct CDR3 sequences; less than 60% are singletons and the top ten take about 1.8%. The CDR3 consists of 13 residues. The V end was cut by 11 bases, the J end by 8 bases, with 21 bases between. Germline V gene lookup returns CDR1 SNHLY and CDR2 FYNNEI. This sample is drawn from a study of CD8+CD57+ T cells in acquired aplastic anemia. Overall study: Sorted CD4+ and CD8+ cells yielded roughly 3 ug of DNA on average.

Findings and caveats of the study: Around 29 shared CD8+ CDR3s appeared highly expressed within patients' immunodominant clones.

Only patients with CD8+CD57+ cell expansion on flow cytometry were chosen for sequencing. Severe acquired aplastic anemia was diagnosed in all patients. Untreated patients provided the blood samples, with no therapy given before sampling. The sequencing input was sorted CD4+, CD8+, or CD8+CD57+ T cells (not recorded which) from PBMCs. V and J are TRBV2 and TRBJ1-2; no reliable D call. The origin of this receptor is a human donor with aplastic anemia. CDR3 protein: CAGLMDPGAGYTF. Here the CDR3 DNA reads TGTGCCGGCCTTATGGATCCCGGTGCGGGCTACACCTTC.